The clone carrying this T cell receptor beta chain was recorded a few times. Germline V gene sequence: CDR1 SGHRS, CDR2 YFSETQ. The CDR3 covers 16 residues. The J segment lost 5 bases and the V segment lost 3 bases, leaving 10 bases of the junction unmatched. This record comes from a study of T-cell memory formation after mild COVID-19. TCRdb passed the 5' RACE reads through MiXCR, listing each CDR3 protein once. The table records roughly 450,000 distinct CDR3 sequences, roughly 20% of them present only once. The chain uses TRBV5-1 and TRBJ2-7; TRBD1 aligns across 11 bases. The specimen was PBMCs or a T cell subset sorted from them (not recorded which). This receptor was identified in an adult woman who had mild COVID-19 (a few samples of this study predate the infection). Cell type and time point are not known. The CDR3 reads CASSWAPGTGGNEQYF. The CDR3 DNA reads as TGCGCCAGCAGCTGGGCACCTGGGACAGGGGGAAACGAGCAGTACTTC.